The rows below give T cell receptor beta chains drawn from one sample of a study of shared clonotypes between healthy human individuals. Repertoires were generated with immunoSEQ multiplex PCR, while TCRdb's copy carries only in-frame clones and drops some. The data hold about 2.4 million clones, with 90% to 95% observed a single time. Material for sequencing was naive CD4+ T cells from PBMCs. The receptor source for this set is a man aged 18 to 29 in good health. Some clones in this sample may be carry-over from other donors' samples. CDR3s include the opening cysteine and the closing phenylalanine or tryptophan. Fields, in order: CDR3 protein, clone size, V gene. Expanded clones are given a class, and other clones once, few, many or no size at all.

cdr3_aa: CATADITGGGTEAFF
clone_size: -
v_call: TRBV19

cdr3_aa: CASSASQGAGTEAFF
clone_size: -
v_call: TRBV5-4

cdr3_aa: CASRETGAGNTIYF
clone_size: -
v_call: TRBV19

cdr3_aa: CASSLVWGSDSYTGELFF
clone_size: -
v_call: TRBV5-1

cdr3_aa: CATTSGRAREQYF
clone_size: -
v_call: TRBV28

cdr3_aa: CASSFNWVAGLYF
clone_size: -
v_call: TRBV27

cdr3_aa: CASGLASLSRAKGTGELFF
clone_size: once
v_call: TRBV12-5

cdr3_aa: CASSELATRTNEQFF
clone_size: -
v_call: TRBV10-1

cdr3_aa: CASSLVRRAEAFF
clone_size: -
v_call: TRBV7-9

cdr3_aa: CASSVAAGPSYEQYF
clone_size: -
v_call: TRBV9

cdr3_aa: CASSRLLGATSTDTQYF
clone_size: -
v_call: TRBV18

cdr3_aa: CASSEDGYTEAFF
clone_size: -
v_call: TRBV7-2

cdr3_aa: CASSVGTVSNYGYTF
clone_size: -
v_call: TRBV6-5

cdr3_aa: CASSTGRTTNEKLFF
clone_size: once
v_call: TRBV5-1

cdr3_aa: CASSFRLSRGPKEKLFF
clone_size: -
v_call: TRBV27

cdr3_aa: CASSGPSRDPPGANVLTF
clone_size: -
v_call: TRBV9

cdr3_aa: CASSGRGQVETQYF
clone_size: -
v_call: TRBV7-2

cdr3_aa: CASSFPGQAYEQYF
clone_size: -
v_call: TRBV28

cdr3_aa: CASSQAPPGQGSNEQFF
clone_size: -
v_call: TRBV4-3

cdr3_aa: CASSFTTGGRLDEAFF
clone_size: -
v_call: TRBV28

cdr3_aa: CASSSISLGNEQFF
clone_size: -
v_call: TRBV7-8

cdr3_aa: CASSGGGTGAYEQYF
clone_size: -
v_call: TRBV9

cdr3_aa: CASGPPSSYNEQFF
clone_size: -
v_call: TRBV12-5

cdr3_aa: CASSLSLETQYF
clone_size: once
v_call: TRBV28

cdr3_aa: CASSLIPQMNTEAFF
clone_size: few
v_call: TRBV7-3

cdr3_aa: CASSFRQGGYTF
clone_size: -
v_call: TRBV7-2

cdr3_aa: CASSFGPNTGELFF
clone_size: -
v_call: TRBV7-9

cdr3_aa: CASSPQAPGGGYTF
clone_size: -
v_call: TRBV7-2

cdr3_aa: CASSLRLGIDEQFF
clone_size: -
v_call: TRBV4-2

cdr3_aa: CASSEVGQGQPQHF
clone_size: -
v_call: TRBV6-1

cdr3_aa: CASRARASLKEAFF
clone_size: few
v_call: TRBV2

cdr3_aa: CASKGQSSYEQYF
clone_size: -
v_call: TRBV5-1

cdr3_aa: CASSPSSSGSTGELFF
clone_size: -
v_call: TRBV5-1

cdr3_aa: CASSLMFHEQYF
clone_size: -
v_call: TRBV7-3

cdr3_aa: CASSVEQSRGYTF
clone_size: once
v_call: TRBV11-2

cdr3_aa: CASSPVGKTYEQYF
clone_size: -
v_call: TRBV18

cdr3_aa: CASSRRGGGLDQPQHF
clone_size: -
v_call: TRBV11-2

cdr3_aa: CASSQAGTAEETQYF
clone_size: once
v_call: TRBV4-1

cdr3_aa: CSVAPTSGPTYEQYF
clone_size: -
v_call: TRBV29-1

cdr3_aa: CASSIFGQGITEAFF
clone_size: -
v_call: TRBV7-6

cdr3_aa: CASSHPSGGTDTQYF
clone_size: -
v_call: TRBV4-2

cdr3_aa: CASSQYGTSGDNEQFF
clone_size: -
v_call: TRBV7-6

cdr3_aa: CASSVDSYYNEQFF
clone_size: -
v_call: TRBV9

cdr3_aa: CASSPGRVASYEQYF
clone_size: -
v_call: TRBV9

cdr3_aa: CASSRARDSPYEQYF
clone_size: -
v_call: TRBV18

cdr3_aa: CAWTIKQGSSYEQYF
clone_size: -
v_call: TRBV30

cdr3_aa: CASSPRNTGELFF
clone_size: once
v_call: TRBV9

cdr3_aa: CASSNPRTSGSSPGANVLTF
clone_size: -
v_call: TRBV9

cdr3_aa: CASSTFGQGTDTQYF
clone_size: -
v_call: TRBV11-1

cdr3_aa: CAISDGARDSPLHF
clone_size: -
v_call: TRBV10-3

cdr3_aa: CAWSNEGYEQYF
clone_size: -
v_call: TRBV30